These T cell receptor beta chains were read from a single sample in a study of OX40 agonist ivuxolimab in advanced cancers. Profiled with immunoSEQ multiplex PCR; TCRdb holds only in-frame clones, not every one. The sample consists of roughly 50,000 clones, around four fifths of them appearing once. This material consisted of CD4+ or CD8+ T cells sorted from blood, taken in a trial of the OX40 agonist ivuxolimab. The receptors stem from an adult with an advanced solid tumor such as melanoma, head and neck, liver or kidney cancer. CDR3s include the opening cysteine and the closing phenylalanine or tryptophan. A D gene is named only where the DNA matches it firmly. Some rows have no size entry. The others give once, few or many, or a class for an expanded clone.

CDR3 DNA: TGCACCAGCAGCCAATTGGAGAGGGACTATCAAGGGACCCAGTACTTC; CDR3 protein: CTSSQLERDYQGTQYF; V gene: TRBV1; D gene: -; clone size: -; J gene: TRBJ2-5
CDR3 DNA: TGCGCCAGCAGCTTGTCGGCTAGCGGGAGTGTTACGCAGTATTTT; CDR3 protein: CASSLSASGSVTQYF; V gene: TRBV5-1; D gene: TRBD2; clone size: -; J gene: TRBJ2-3
CDR3 DNA: TGCGCCAGCAGCTTGAGTAGCGGGGGAGTCTCCTACAATGAGCAGTTCTTC; CDR3 protein: CASSLSSGGVSYNEQFF; V gene: TRBV5-1; D gene: TRBD2; clone size: -; J gene: TRBJ2-1
CDR3 DNA: TGTGCCAGCAGTTGGGCTAGCGGGGGCTACAATGAGCAGTTCTTC; CDR3 protein: CASSWASGGYNEQFF; V gene: TRBV28; D gene: TRBD2; clone size: -; J gene: TRBJ2-1
CDR3 DNA: TGTGCTAGTGGCCCGGTCGGACAGGGTCCCGCCAACGTCCTGACTTTC; CDR3 protein: CASGPVGQGPANVLTF; V gene: TRBV12-5; D gene: TRBD1; clone size: -; J gene: TRBJ2-6
CDR3 DNA: TGCAGCCTCGGGGGGGGAGGGAGTGATGGCTACACCTTC; CDR3 protein: CSLGGGGSDGYTF; V gene: TRBV29-1; D gene: -; clone size: -; J gene: TRBJ1-2
CDR3 DNA: TGTGCCAGCGCCTCGATTATGGCGGGAACTTACAATGAGCAGTTCTTC; CDR3 protein: CASASIMAGTYNEQFF; V gene: TRBV28; D gene: -; clone size: -; J gene: TRBJ2-1
CDR3 DNA: TGTGCCAGCTCCCTAGGACCTCAAGATACGCAGTATTTT; CDR3 protein: CASSLGPQDTQYF; V gene: TRBV18; D gene: -; clone size: -; J gene: TRBJ2-3
CDR3 DNA: TGTGCCAGCAGCCGGGACTTGAACACCGGGGAGCTGTTTTTT; CDR3 protein: CASSRDLNTGELFF; V gene: TRBV9; D gene: -; clone size: -; J gene: TRBJ2-2
CDR3 DNA: TGCGCCAGCAGCCAGCCGGGACTAGCGGGAGGGTGGTCCTACGAGCAGTACTTC; CDR3 protein: CASSQPGLAGGWSYEQYF; V gene: TRBV5-1; D gene: TRBD2; clone size: once; J gene: TRBJ2-7
CDR3 DNA: TGCGCCAGCAGCAGGGGACAGGGGGCTAACTATGGCTACACCTTC; CDR3 protein: CASSRGQGANYGYTF; V gene: TRBV5-1; D gene: TRBD1; clone size: -; J gene: TRBJ1-2
CDR3 DNA: TGTGCCAGCAGCCCCGGACACAGCTCCTACGAGCAGTACTTC; CDR3 protein: CASSPGHSSYEQYF; V gene: TRBV11-3; D gene: -; clone size: -; J gene: TRBJ2-7
CDR3 DNA: TGTGCCAGCAGTGCCCAAGGGCAGGGTGGCGAAAAACTGTTTTTT; CDR3 protein: CASSAQGQGGEKLFF; V gene: TRBV9; D gene: -; clone size: once; J gene: TRBJ1-4
CDR3 DNA: TGTGCCAGCAGTTCTAGCTCCTACAATGAGCAGTTCTTC; CDR3 protein: CASSSSSYNEQFF; V gene: TRBV27; D gene: -; clone size: -; J gene: TRBJ2-1
CDR3 DNA: TGTGCCTGGAGAAGGGGGCAGAACACTGAAGCTTTCTTT; CDR3 protein: CAWRRGQNTEAFF; V gene: TRBV30; D gene: TRBD1; clone size: -; J gene: TRBJ1-1
CDR3 DNA: TGTGCCAGCAGTGCGTCTCCGGGACAGGGAGAGAACACCGGGGAGCTGTTTTTT; CDR3 protein: CASSASPGQGENTGELFF; V gene: TRBV6-1; D gene: TRBD1; clone size: -; J gene: TRBJ2-2
CDR3 DNA: TGTGCCAGCAGCCAAGAATTGAAGGCTTTCTTT; CDR3 protein: CASSQELKAFF; V gene: TRBV14; D gene: -; clone size: -; J gene: TRBJ1-1
CDR3 DNA: TGTGCCAGCAGGCGGACCCCTCCGGACACTGAAGCTTTCTTT; CDR3 protein: CASRRTPPDTEAFF; V gene: TRBV21-1; D gene: -; clone size: -; J gene: TRBJ1-1
CDR3 DNA: TGTGCCAGCAGCTTAATAGGCCCCGGGGAGCTGTTTTTT; CDR3 protein: CASSLIGPGELFF; V gene: TRBV7-3; D gene: -; clone size: -; J gene: TRBJ2-2